This T cell receptor beta chain is drawn from a study of vaccination effects on CD4 cells after COVID-19. Findings and caveats of the study: No early post-infection timepoints were available in the study, which also included few convalescent patients.

Trimming stripped 2 bases from V and 4 bases from J, with 12 bases between. The length of the CDR3 is 15 residues. CDR1 MDHEN and CDR2 SYDVKM come from the germline V gene. Assay used: immunoSEQ multiplex PCR; TCRdb lists only in-frame clones, some missing. Of about 47,000 clones in the sample, about three quarters were seen once. Isolation of CD4+ T cells took place after 10 days of culture. The individual was infected with SARS-CoV-2 between March and December 2020, as confirmed by PCR. As to this clone: No antigen is known for it.

The chain is built from TRBV28 and TRBJ1-5; D perhaps matches TRBD1 (6 bases). The sample here was CD4+ T cells from PBMCs cultured without peptide, taken before COVID-19 vaccination. This TCR came from a human donor who had a prior SARS-CoV-2 infection. CDR3 in amino acids: CASSLMDSPNQPQHF. The DNA of the CDR3 is TGTGCCAGCAGTTTAATGGACAGTCCTAATCAGCCCCAGCATTTT. The variable domain in full, completed from reference TRBV28 and TRBJ1-5, reads DVKVTQSSRYLVKRTGEKVFLECVQDMDHENMFWYRQDPGLGLRLIYFSYDVKMKEKGDIPEGYSVSREKKERFSLILESASTNQTSMYLCASSLMDSPNQPQHFGDGTRLSIL.